This note documents a single T cell receptor beta chain sequence. The sample is drawn from a study of blood T cell repertoires in COVID-19. At the level of the study: Both acute and convalescent COVID-19 samples were obtained from the United States, Italy and Spain.

Germline CDR1 MNHEY, CDR2 SVGAGI. The CDR3 has 14 amino acids. V was clipped by 6 bases and J by 6 bases; unmatched bases: 6. The data were produced by immunoSEQ multiplex PCR, yet TCRdb's version contains in-frame clones alone and is incomplete. The sample records 65,000 to 90,000 clones, 65% to 85% being singletons. This chain joins TRBV6-5 and TRBJ2-1; TRBD1 agrees at 9 bases. What was sequenced was peripheral blood. This clonotype was sampled from a man between 65 and 80 years old with active or convalescent COVID-19. The CDR3 protein is CASSPGQGINEQFF. The CDR3 nucleotides read TGTGCCAGCAGCCCGGGACAGGGAATCAATGAGCAGTTCTTC.